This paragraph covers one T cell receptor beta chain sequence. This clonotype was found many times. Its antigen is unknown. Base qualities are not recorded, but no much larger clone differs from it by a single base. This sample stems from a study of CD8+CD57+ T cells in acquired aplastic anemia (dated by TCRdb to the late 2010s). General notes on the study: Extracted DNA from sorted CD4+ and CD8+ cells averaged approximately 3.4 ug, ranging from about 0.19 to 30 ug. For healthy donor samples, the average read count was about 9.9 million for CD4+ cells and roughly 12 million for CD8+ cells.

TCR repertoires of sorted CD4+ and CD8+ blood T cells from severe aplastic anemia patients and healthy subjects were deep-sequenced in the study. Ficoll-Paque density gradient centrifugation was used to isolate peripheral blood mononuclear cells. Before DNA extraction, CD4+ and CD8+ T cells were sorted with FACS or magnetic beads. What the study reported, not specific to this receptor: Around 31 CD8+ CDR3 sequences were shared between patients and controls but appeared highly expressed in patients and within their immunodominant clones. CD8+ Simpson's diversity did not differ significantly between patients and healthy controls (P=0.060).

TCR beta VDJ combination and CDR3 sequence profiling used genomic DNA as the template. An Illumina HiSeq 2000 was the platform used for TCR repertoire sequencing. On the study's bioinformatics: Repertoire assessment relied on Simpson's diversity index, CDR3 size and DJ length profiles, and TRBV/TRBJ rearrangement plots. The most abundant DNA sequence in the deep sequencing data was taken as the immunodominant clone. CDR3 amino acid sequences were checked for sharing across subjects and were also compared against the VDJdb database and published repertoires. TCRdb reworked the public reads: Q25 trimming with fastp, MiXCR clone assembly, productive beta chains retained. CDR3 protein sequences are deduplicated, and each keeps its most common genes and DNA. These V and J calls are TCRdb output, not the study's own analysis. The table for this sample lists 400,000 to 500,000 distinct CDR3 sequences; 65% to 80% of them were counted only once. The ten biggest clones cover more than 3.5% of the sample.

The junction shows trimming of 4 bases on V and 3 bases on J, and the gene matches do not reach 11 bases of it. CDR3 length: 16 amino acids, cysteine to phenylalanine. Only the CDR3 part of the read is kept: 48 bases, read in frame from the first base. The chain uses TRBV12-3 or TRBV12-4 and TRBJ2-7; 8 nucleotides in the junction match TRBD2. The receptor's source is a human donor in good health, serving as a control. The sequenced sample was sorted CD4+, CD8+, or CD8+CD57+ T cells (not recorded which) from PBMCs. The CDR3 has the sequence CASSSLPSGGYYEQYF. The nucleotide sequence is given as TGTGCCAGCAGTTCCCTCCCGAGCGGGGGATACTACGAGCAGTACTTC.